This T cell receptor beta chain was profiled in a study of follicular helper T cells after annual influenza vaccination. Germline lookup yields CDR1 SGHDN and CDR2 FVKESK. Trimming removed 2 bases at V and 1 base at J, with 11 bases between. There are 15 residues in the CDR3. TCRdb keeps only in-frame clones here, not all; method: immunoSEQ multiplex PCR. The sample holds about 14,000 clones, approximately 85% seen once. Described time point: 2014-2015 season, pre-vaccination. This sample comprised CXCR5- memory CD4+ T cells sorted from blood, obtained on the day of influenza vaccination. The clonotype was recovered from an adult who received the influenza vaccine. The chain combines TRBV14 with TRBJ1-1; D possibly corresponds to TRBD1 (6 bases). CDR3 DNA sequence: TGTGCCAGCAGCCAACGACAGGTCAGGAACACTGAAGCTTTCTTT. Protein sequence: CASSQRQVRNTEAFF. Combining the CDR3 with reference TRBV14 and TRBJ1-1 gives the whole variable domain EAGVTQFPSHSVIEKGQTVTLRCDPISGHDNLYWYRRVMGKEIKFLLHFVKESKQDESGMPNNRFLAERTGGTYSTLKVQPAELEDSGVYFCASSQRQVRNTEAFFGQGTRLTVV.